The 20 T cell receptor beta chains presented below share a single source sample, sequenced in a study of OX40 agonist ivuxolimab in advanced cancers. Some clones are missing from TCRdb's copy, which holds only in-frame ones; the method was immunoSEQ multiplex PCR. The data show about 70,000 clones, 80% to 90% seen once. Sequencing was performed on CD4+ or CD8+ T cells sorted from blood, taken in a trial of the OX40 agonist ivuxolimab. The receptors shown here come from an adult with an advanced solid tumor such as melanoma, head and neck, liver or kidney cancer.

This chain connects TRBV11-3 to TRBJ1-2; TRBD1 agrees at 8 bases. The V gene end was trimmed by 6 bases and the J gene end by 1 base; junction bases not matched to a gene: 13. The CDR3 is 17 amino acids. Germline V CDR1 and CDR2: SGHNT, YENEEA. CDR3 nucleotide sequence: TGTGCCAGCAGGAAGACAGGGGCCCTCCTCGTTAACTATGGCTACACCTTC. Translating it yields CASRKTGALLVNYGYTF. Supplemented by reference TRBV11-3 and TRBJ1-2, the full variable domain reads EAGVVQSPRYKIIEKKQPVAFWCNPISGHNTLYWYLQNLGQGPELLIRYENEEAVDDSQLPKDRFSAERLKGVDSTLKIQPAELGDSAVYLCASRKTGALLVNYGYTFGSGTRLTVV.

The CDR3 reads CASSENLAGGLAKNIQYF. The CDR3 nucleotides are TGTGCCAGCAGTGAAAACCTAGCGGGGGGGCTAGCCAAAAACATTCAGTACTTC. The chain employs TRBV2 and TRBJ2-4; 12 bases are shared with TRBD2. Germline V gives CDR1 SNHLY, CDR2 FYNNEI. The CDR3 runs to 18 residues. Trimming at V came to 2 bases and at J to 0 bases, leaving 5 bases not matched to a gene. The complete variable domain, with remaining parts taken from reference TRBV2 and TRBJ2-4, reads EPEVTQTPSHQVTQMGQEVILRCVPISNHLYFYWYRQILGQKVEFLVSFYNNEISEKSEIFDDQFSVERPDGSNFTLKIRSTKLEDSAMYFCASSENLAGGLAKNIQYFGAGTRLSVL.

The chain uses TRBV19 and TRBJ1-4; D remains ambiguous. The CDR3 has 15 residues. V was shortened by 4 bases and J by 4 bases, with 13 bases between the two germline ends. Per the germline V gene, CDR1 is LNHDA and CDR2 is SQIVND (reference sequence). CDR3 amino acids: CASSSSGLVNEKLFF. In DNA form, the CDR3 reads TGTGCCAGTAGTAGTTCCGGACTGGTTAATGAAAAACTGTTTTTT.

This clone appeared once. The chain recombines TRBV11-2 with TRBJ1-2; TRBD1 might be the D (5 bases). Germline V lookup: CDR1 SGHAT, CDR2 FQNNGV. This CDR3 region has 16 residues. V was trimmed by 6 bases and J by 2 bases, leaving 19 bases between them. The CDR3 spells CASSSIRRTKNYGYTF. CDR3 in DNA: TGTGCCAGCAGTTCTATCCGACGGACAAAGAACTATGGCTACACCTTC.

CDR3 DNA: TGTGCCAGCAGCTCCCGGGACGGGGTTCAGCCCCAGCATTTT. This translates into CASSSRDGVQPQHF. This chain connects TRBV7-2 to TRBJ1-5, with D perhaps matching TRBD1 (5 bases). CDR1 and CDR2 from the germline V gene are SGHTA and FQGNSA. Trimming shortened V by 4 bases and J by 6 bases, and 13 bases separated the two germline ends. CDR3 length: 14 residues. Full variable domain (remainder filled in from reference TRBV7-2 and TRBJ1-5): GAGVSQSPSNKVTEKGKDVELRCDPISGHTALYWYRQSLGQGLEFLIYFQGNSAPDKSGLPSDRFSAERTGGSVSTLTIQRTQQEDSAVYLCASSSRDGVQPQHFGDGTRLSIL.

This chain uses TRBV7-2 with TRBJ2-7, with D perhaps matching TRBD1 or TRBD2 (6 bases each). This CDR3 region has 14 residues. From germline, CDR1 is SGHTA and CDR2 FQGNSA. V gave up 5 bases and J gave up 4 bases, with 15 bases separating them. Here the CDR3 reads CASSLGGGFYEQYF. The DNA for the CDR3 is TGTGCCAGCAGCCTGGGGGGCGGGTTTTACGAGCAGTACTTC.

The chain uses TRBV28 and TRBJ2-7; 16 bases are a match to TRBD2. CDR1 is MDHEN, CDR2 SYDVKM, per germline. The CDR3 runs 17 residues. After removal of 6 bases from V and 6 bases from J, the junction contained 11 bases not matched to a gene. CDR3 sequence (DNA): TGTGCCAGCAGGGATCCGGGACTAGCGGGGGGGCCCTCCGAGCAGTACTTC. Residues: CASRDPGLAGGPSEQYF.

CDR3 sequence reads: CASSSYNEQFF. CDR3 DNA sequence: TGCGCCAGCAGCTCATACAATGAGCAGTTCTTC. This chain uses TRBV5-1 with TRBJ2-1; D not certain. Germline CDR1 and CDR2: SGHRS and YFSETQ. This CDR3 region has 11 residues. Deletions cut 3 bases from V and 4 bases from J, with 2 bases between.

V is TRBV19 and J is TRBJ2-3, with a possible D match to TRBD2 (5 bases). CDR3 size: 15 residues. Looked up from germline, CDR1 is LNHDA and CDR2 is SQIVND (reference sequence). Trimming shortened V by 5 bases and J by 6 bases, and 18 bases separated the two germline ends. The CDR3 region is CASSDRTRLRDTQYF. DNA of the CDR3: TGTGCCAGTAGTGATCGGACTCGGCTGCGGGATACGCAGTATTTT.

This rearrangement joins TRBV19 to TRBJ1-2; the D is unclear. The germline V gene encodes CDR1 LNHDA and CDR2 SQIVND (reference sequence). The CDR3 consists of 15 residues. Between the trimmed V and J ends, which lost 3 bases and 8 bases, there was a span of 19 bases. CDR3 coding DNA: TGTGCCAGTAGTATTTGGTTTGGAATCCCCGGCGGCTACACCTTC. Translating gives CASSIWFGIPGGYTF.

The rearrangement links TRBV5-5 to TRBJ2-1; no reliable D call. Germline V CDR1 and CDR2: SGHKS, YYEKEE (reference sequence). V was shortened by 0 bases and J by 1 base, with 8 bases between the two germline ends. The CDR3 is made up of 15 amino acids. The CDR3: CASSLDRVSYNEQFF. The CDR3 DNA is TGTGCCAGCAGCTTGGATAGGGTTTCCTACAATGAGCAGTTCTTC.

The chain combines TRBV23-1 with TRBJ2-7, with TRBD1 matching over 8 bases. TRBV23-1 is an open reading frame, and its role is uncertain. Germline trimming cut 8 bases from V and 0 bases from J; bases unmatched to any gene: 15. This CDR3 spans 17 amino acids. The CDR3 region is CASGHRGLMVSSYEQYF. The CDR3 bases are TGCGCCAGCGGACACAGGGGGTTAATGGTAAGCTCCTACGAGCAGTACTTC.

The chain carries TRBV27 and TRBJ2-4; 10 bases are shared with TRBD1. The junction had 10 bases not matched to a gene; V was cut back by 6 bases and J by 8 bases. In germline, CDR1 is MNHEY, CDR2 SMNVEV (reference sequence). This CDR3 is built from 15 residues. The CDR3 reads CASSWGQGIRDIQYF. The CDR3 nucleotides are TGTGCCAGCAGCTGGGGACAGGGGATTAGGGACATTCAGTACTTC.

The genes are TRBV21-1 and TRBJ2-7; whether TRBD1, the table's D call, matches the DNA was not checked. TRBV21-1 is labeled a pseudogene. This CDR3 has 14 amino acids. CDR3 nucleotides: TGTGCCAGCAGCACAAGGGGTGGCGACCGCGAGCAGTACTTC. Translation gives CASSTRGGDREQYF.

This chain connects TRBV4-2 to TRBJ1-2, with a tentative D call TRBD1 (6 bases). With 4 bases removed from V and 4 bases from J, the gap between germline ends came to 25 bases. This CDR3 is built from 18 residues. Germline CDR1 is LGHNA and CDR2 is YNFKEQ. The DNA for the CDR3 is TGTGCCAGCAGCCCGAACCCGGGAGACAGGAGTACTCTCTATGGCTACACCTTC. Amino acid sequence: CASSPNPGDRSTLYGYTF.

This clone turned up a few times. V gene TRBV14 combines with J gene TRBJ1-1, with TRBD1 matching 7 bases. The V gene end was trimmed by 4 bases and the J gene end by 5 bases; junction bases not matched to a gene: 10. CDR3 length: 15 residues. Germline V gene sequence: CDR1 SGHDN, CDR2 FVKESK. The CDR3 nucleotides are TGTGCCAGCAGCCGAAACAGGGGTCGAGGGACTGAAGCTTTCTTT. This translates into CASSRNRGRGTEAFF. Full variable domain (remainder filled in from reference TRBV14 and TRBJ1-1): EAGVTQFPSHSVIEKGQTVTLRCDPISGHDNLYWYRRVMGKEIKFLLHFVKESKQDESGMPNNRFLAERTGGTYSTLKVQPAELEDSGVYFCASSRNRGRGTEAFFGQGTRLTVV.

CDR3 protein: CASTGRRVSQETQYF. The DNA for the CDR3 is TGTGCCAGCACCGGTAGGAGAGTCTCACAAGAGACCCAGTACTTC. This chain joins TRBV6-5 and TRBJ2-5; D call uncertain. Germline CDR1 is MNHEY and CDR2 is SVGAGI. Trimming pared 7 bases from V and 2 bases from J, leaving 17 bases between. CDR3 length equals 15 residues.

The chain couples TRBV7-6 to TRBJ2-3; 7 bases map to TRBD1. Losses at the gene ends were 5 bases for V and 2 bases for J; bases not matched to a gene: 10. This CDR3 contains 16 residues. Looked up from germline, CDR1 is SGHVS and CDR2 is FNYEAQ. CDR3 sequence reads: CASSPLGDSNTDTQYF. The CDR3 DNA reads as TGTGCCAGCAGCCCCCTCGGGGACAGCAACACAGATACGCAGTATTTT. Supplemented by reference TRBV7-6 and TRBJ2-3, the full variable domain reads GAGVSQSPRYKVTKRGQDVALRCDPISGHVSLYWYRQALGQGPEFLTYFNYEAQQDKSGLPNDRFSAERPEGSISTLTIQRTEQRDSAMYRCASSPLGDSNTDTQYFGPGTRLTVL.

V is TRBV6-1 and J is TRBJ2-1, with 12 bases fitting TRBD1. In germline, CDR1 is MNHNS, CDR2 SASEGT. With V trimmed by 5 bases and J by 7 bases, 3 bases remained unmatched. The CDR3 totals 14 residues. CDR3 amino acids: CASSPGQGANEQFF. Written as DNA, the CDR3 is TGTGCCAGCAGTCCGGGACAGGGGGCAAATGAGCAGTTCTTC.

The rearrangement joins TRBV6-5 to TRBJ2-3; TRBD2 matches 7 bases. J gave up 4 bases and V 4 bases, and 8 bases lay outside the gene matches. CDR3 length: 15 residues. CDR1 is MNHEY and CDR2 is SVGAGI in the germline V gene. CDR3 coding DNA: TGTGCCAGCAGTTTGGGGGGGGTGCAAGCAGATACGCAGTATTTT. Translating gives CASSLGGVQADTQYF.